This T cell receptor beta chain is drawn from a study of T cells after yellow fever vaccination. J gave up 3 bases and V 10 bases, and 7 bases lay outside the gene matches. From germline, CDR1 is ENHRY and CDR2 SYGVKD. The CDR3 totals 14 residues. This clonotype has just a few counts. Its antigen remains unknown. Study findings and constraints: Most clones from primary vaccination were detected again post-booster (96% CD4, 88% CD8). From the bulk population, abundant clonotypes could contaminate and appear within FACS-sorted repertoires. The secondary T-cell response peaked on day 5, not day 15, but was weaker.

Via MiXCR, TCRdb re-called the 5' RACE reads, giving one row per CDR3 protein. Among 500,000 to 650,000 distinct CDR3 sequences listed, around an eighth were seen once. The input for sequencing was PBMCs, taken on the day of the yellow fever booster vaccination. The receptor comes from a man aged 25 to 40 who received the YFV17D yellow fever vaccine. V usage is TRBV10-3 and J usage is TRBJ2-1, with TRBD1 matching 9 bases. CDR3 in DNA: TGTGCCACTCAGGGACAGGGCGACTACAATGAGCAGTTCTTC. Residues: CATQGQGDYNEQFF.